This T cell receptor beta chain appears in the sequencing data of a study of beta chain features in type 1 diabetes. This CDR3 region has 14 residues. Per germline, CDR1 SGHTA and CDR2 FQGNSA. Trimming pared 4 bases from V and 3 bases from J, leaving 10 bases between. Expressed TCRB transcripts were sequenced after all isolated RNA was converted to cDNA. The data were produced by immunoSEQ multiplex PCR, yet TCRdb's version contains in-frame clones alone and is incomplete. Here the sample spans nearly 350,000 clones, approximately 8.2% being singletons. One heparinised blood draw averaging roughly 100 mL was given by each donor.

The receptor comes from a woman under 30 in good health. The genes are TRBV7-2 and TRBJ1-5; maybe TRBD1 (6 bases). The sequenced sample consisted of central memory CD4+ T cells from blood. The CDR3 DNA reads as TGTGCCAGCAGCTCCGACAGGTTCAATCAGCCCCAGCATTTT. Translated, it gives CASSSDRFNQPQHF.